A single sample gave rise to the 19 T cell receptor beta chains below, sequenced in a study of Ad26.COV2.S vaccination and SARS-CoV-2 variants. The sample's treatment: 19 received Ad26.COV2.S at low or high dose, single or two shots; about 5 received placebo; per-sample allocation not given. On day 63 after the first injection, vaccine and placebo recipients gave samples. The data were produced by immunoSEQ multiplex PCR, yet TCRdb's version contains in-frame clones alone and is incomplete. This table holds 380,000 or so clones, 80% to 90% found once. Sequencing was performed on peripheral blood, taken in a trial of Ad26.COV2.S vaccine versus placebo. The receptor source for this set is a person between 18 and 65 years old who received the Ad26.COV2.S COVID-19 vaccine or a placebo.

The V gene is TRBV6-4, the J gene TRBJ2-2, with 12 bases that match TRBD2. Germline V gives CDR1 MRHNA, CDR2 SNTAGT. The CDR3 extends over 15 amino acids. The V segment lost 4 bases and the J segment 4 bases; nucleotides outside the gene matches: 1. The CDR3 is CASSGLAGATGELFF. CDR3 DNA sequence: TGTGCCAGCAGTGGACTAGCGGGAGCCACCGGGGAGCTGTTTTTT.

In the case of this clone: A read error may account for a junction end that differs from germline. J is TRBJ2-3 and V is TRBV7-3; D gene uncertain. The germline CDR1 and CDR2 sequences are SGHTA and FQGTGA. The CDR3 spans 13 residues. The chain's CDR3 is CASSLTPTDTQYF. DNA of the CDR3: TGTGCCAGCAGCCTAACACCCACAGATACGCAGTATTTT. Full variable domain (missing parts from reference TRBV7-3 and TRBJ2-3): GAGVSQTPSNKVTEKGKYVELRCDPISGHTALYWYRQSLGQGPEFLIYFQGTGAADDSGLPNDRFFAVRPEGSVSTLKIQRTERGDSAVYLCASSLTPTDTQYFGPGTRLTVL.

The chain carries TRBV7-2 and TRBJ2-7, with 8 bases matching TRBD2. Germline CDR1 is SGHTA and CDR2 is FQGNSA. Germline trimming cut 6 bases from V and 3 bases from J; bases unmatched to any gene: 13. The CDR3 is 16 amino acids. CDR3 sequence (DNA): TGTGCCAGCAGTTTCCAGACCGGGACTAGTATCTACGAGCAGTACTTC. Its protein is CASSFQTGTSIYEQYF.

As for this clone: A junction boundary mismatches the germline segment, possibly from a read error. The genes are TRBV13 and TRBJ1-4, with unresolved D. Germline V gene sequence: CDR1 PRHDT, CDR2 FYEKMQ (reference sequence). The CDR3 sequence is 14 residues long. In DNA form, the CDR3 reads TGTGCCAGCAGCTTGAGTTCGAATAATGAAAACCTGTTTTTT. Residues: CASSLSSNNENLFF.

This rearrangement joins TRBV7-9 to TRBJ2-7; 14 bases agree with TRBD2. The CDR3 loop spans 15 amino acids. Germline CDR1 and CDR2: SEHNR and FQNEAQ (reference sequence). V shed 3 bases and J 6 bases; nucleotides not matched to a gene: 4. CDR3 sequence (DNA): TGTGCCAGCAGCTTCGGGACTAGCGGGAGCCGCGAGCAGTACTTC. It codes for CASSFGTSGSREQYF. Supplemented by reference TRBV7-9 and TRBJ2-7, the full variable domain reads DTGVSQNPRHKITKRGQNVTFRCDPISEHNRLYWYRQTLGQGPEFLTYFQNEAQLEKSRLLSDRFSAERPKGSFSTLEIQRTEQGDSAMYLCASSFGTSGSREQYFGPGTRLTVT.

The chain links TRBV19 to TRBJ1-1; no definite D call. Deletions cut 6 bases from V and 0 bases from J, with 8 bases between. The CDR3 consists of 13 residues. Germline V lookup: CDR1 LNHDA, CDR2 SQIVND (reference sequence). The CDR3 region has the DNA TGTGCCAGTAGGGCAGAAATGAACACTGAAGCTTTCTTT. Encoded protein: CASRAEMNTEAFF.

The CDR3 DNA sequence: TGTGCCAGCAGCTTGGCCGGGGGCCGCAGGGCAGCTTTCTTT. Encoded protein: CASSLAGGRRAAFF. The V call is TRBV5-4, the J call TRBJ1-1; TRBD1 might be the D (6 bases). The CDR3 length is 14 residues. Germline values: CDR1 SGHNT, CDR2 YYREEE (reference sequence). Trimming took off 0 bases at V and 10 bases at J, with 16 bases between the two ends.

V and J are TRBV3-1 (or the pseudogene TRBV3-2) and TRBJ2-7, with 9 bases lining up with TRBD2. With V trimmed by 5 bases and J by 2 bases, 10 bases remained unmatched. CDR3 length: 16 residues. Looked up from germline, CDR1 is LGHDT and CDR2 is YNNKEL (reference sequence). DNA of the CDR3: TGTGCCAGCAGCTCCCCGGGCAGCGGGAGGACCTACGAGCAGTACTTC. The encoded protein is CASSSPGSGRTYEQYF.

The chain links TRBV14 to TRBJ1-2; a possible D gene is TRBD1 (5 bases). The CDR3 runs 16 residues. With 4 bases removed from V and 2 bases from J, the gap between germline ends came to 17 bases. CDR1 SGHDN and CDR2 FVKESK come from the germline V gene. CDR3 region: CASSRAAGTANYGYTF. DNA for the CDR3: TGTGCCAGCAGCCGAGCGGCCGGGACGGCGAACTATGGCTACACCTTC.

This chain uses TRBV7-3 with TRBJ1-1; no clear D. The CDR3 sequence is 12 residues long. Trimming took 8 bases from V and 2 from J, leaving 9 bases between them. Germline V gene data show CDR1 as SGHTA and CDR2 as FQGTGA. The CDR3 sequence is CASGDPNTEAFF. The CDR3 DNA reads as TGTGCCAGCGGAGACCCTAACACTGAAGCTTTCTTT.

A remark on this clone: The sample contains more than one DNA sequence encoding this CDR3. The V gene is TRBV6-5, the J gene TRBJ1-6; D is ambiguous. Per germline, CDR1 MNHEY and CDR2 SVGAGI. Between the trimmed V and J ends, which lost 2 bases and 10 bases, there was a span of 6 bases. The CDR3 contains 12 residues. CDR3 sequence reads: CASSYGGSPLHF. For the CDR3, the DNA is TGTGCCAGCAGTTACGGAGGATCACCCCTCCACTTT.

This chain uses TRBV6-5 with TRBJ1-2; weak D call: TRBD1 (5 bases). The CDR3 is made up of 13 amino acids. Trimming took off 5 bases at V and 3 bases at J, with 10 bases between the two ends. Per germline, CDR1 MNHEY and CDR2 SVGAGI. The CDR3 loop reads CASSRRGDYGYTF. In DNA form, the CDR3 reads TGTGCCAGCAGTCGTCGGGGGGACTATGGCTACACCTTC.

The rearrangement uses TRBV6-2 or TRBV6-3 and TRBJ1-2, with D perhaps TRBD1 (5 bases). Trimming pared 5 bases from V and 1 base from J, leaving 14 bases between. Germline V gives CDR1 MNHEY, CDR2 SVGEGT. The CDR3 has 15 amino acids. The CDR3 protein is CASSTGVTGNYGYTF. The DNA of the CDR3 is TGTGCCAGCAGTACGGGGGTAACCGGTAACTATGGCTACACCTTC.

The chain links TRBV11-3 to TRBJ2-1, with 7 positions matching TRBD2. Germline V gene lookup returns CDR1 SGHNT and CDR2 YENEEA. This CDR3 is 15 amino acids long. J was trimmed by 3 bases and V by 10 bases; bases with no gene match: 12. The CDR3 sequence is CANPRGDRFYNEQFF. CDR3 sequence (DNA): TGTGCCAACCCCCGGGGGGATCGCTTCTACAATGAGCAGTTCTTC. Based on the CDR3 plus reference TRBV11-3 and TRBJ2-1, the full variable domain is EAGVVQSPRYKIIEKKQPVAFWCNPISGHNTLYWYLQNLGQGPELLIRYENEEAVDDSQLPKDRFSAERLKGVDSTLKIQPAELGDSAVYLCANPRGDRFYNEQFFGPGTRLTVL.

The chain couples TRBV27 to TRBJ2-7; 7 bases align to TRBD2. Germline trimming cut 3 bases from V and 3 bases from J; bases unmatched to any gene: 8. CDR1 is MNHEY and CDR2 is SMNVEV in the germline V gene (reference sequence). This CDR3 spans 15 amino acids. The chain's CDR3 is CASSLTGGGDYEQYF. The CDR3 nucleotides are TGTGCCAGCAGTTTGACGGGAGGTGGGGACTACGAGCAGTACTTC.

The chain couples TRBV9 to TRBJ2-7, with TRBD1 identical over 7 bases. Germline CDR1 reads SGDLS; CDR2 reads YYNGEE. The CDR3 spans 16 residues. V lost 4 bases and J lost 0; bases outside the gene matches: 10. The CDR3 sequence: CASSSQVAGGSYEQYF. The DNA of the CDR3 is TGTGCCAGCAGCTCCCAGGTGGCAGGGGGCTCCTACGAGCAGTACTTC.

V and J are TRBV5-1 and TRBJ1-1; TRBD1 is a possible D gene (6 bases). With 2 bases removed from V and 6 bases from J, the gap between germline ends came to 11 bases. This CDR3 comprises 13 residues. Germline lookup yields CDR1 SGHRS and CDR2 YFSETQ. The CDR3 bases are TGCGCCAGCAGCTTCACAGGGTCCGCTGAAGCTTTCTTT. Translating gives CASSFTGSAEAFF.

This chain links TRBV19 with TRBJ2-1; no firm D call. The CDR3 is made up of 13 amino acids. Trimming stripped 11 bases from V and 7 bases from J, with 18 bases between. Germline-derived CDR1 and CDR2 are LNHDA and SQIVND (reference sequence). The CDR3 DNA follows: TGTGCCGGGCTTTGGCCGGACCTGAATGAGCAGTTCTTC. The encoded protein is CAGLWPDLNEQFF. The full variable domain, in which reference TRBV19 and TRBJ2-1 provide the parts outside the CDR3, is DGGITQSPKYLFRKEGQNVTLSCEQNLNHDAMYWYRQDPGQGLRLIYYSQIVNDFQKGDIAEGYSVSREKKESFPLTVTSAQKNPTAFYLCAGLWPDLNEQFFGPGTRLTVL.

The chain combines TRBV19 with TRBJ1-2, with TRBD1 matching 7 bases. V lost 2 bases, J lost 5 bases, and 11 bases stayed unmatched. Germline V gene lookup returns CDR1 LNHDA and CDR2 SQIVND (reference sequence). The CDR3 is 16 residues long. The CDR3 here is CASSIRHDRDLYGYTF. As DNA, the CDR3 is TGTGCCAGTAGTATACGCCACGACAGGGACCTTTATGGCTACACCTTC.